The T cell receptor (beta chain) described here comes from a study of shared clonotypes between healthy human individuals. The study, taken as a whole, reports: A reduction in generation probabilities was seen for non-shared clonotypes relative to those shared by all four donors.

Germline CDR1 KGHSH, CDR2 LQKENI. The CDR3 has 15 residues. Trimming stripped 3 bases from V and 3 bases from J, with 14 bases between. The authors ran the assay at deep level. The data were produced by immunoSEQ multiplex PCR, yet TCRdb's version contains in-frame clones alone and is incomplete. The sample has fewer than 2.5 million clones, 80% to 95% seen once. In the case of this clone: Its antigen remains unidentified.

The receptor's source is a man between 18 and 35 years old in good health. Some clones in this sample may be carry-over from other donors' samples. The J gene is TRBJ1-1, the V gene TRBV18; D possibly corresponds to TRBD1 (6 bases). Sequenced: naive CD4+ T cells from PBMCs. Subset here: CD45RA+ positively selected. The DNA for the CDR3 is TGTGCCAGCTCACCGAGACAGGCGGGGGACACTGAAGCTTTCTTT. Protein: CASSPRQAGDTEAFF.